A selection of T cell receptor beta chains follows, all from one sample in a study of PD-1 blockade in mismatch repair-deficient tumors. Only in-frame clones appear in the TCRdb table, and some are missing; sequencing was by immunoSEQ multiplex PCR. This sample yields more than 95,000 clones, of which approximately 86% are seen a single time; approximately 12% belongs to the top ten. Source: peripheral blood, taken 44 weeks after starting pembrolizumab. The receptors stem from an adult with mismatch repair-deficient cancer. CDR3s include the opening cysteine and the closing phenylalanine or tryptophan. The order of the fields is J gene, V gene, clone size, CDR3 length, D gene, CDR3 protein, CDR3 DNA. D genes are given only for firm matches. Rows may omit the clone size; those that give it use once, few, many or a size class.

TRBJ1-5,TRBV5-8,-,15,-,CASSPLAGLNQPQHF,TGTGCCAGCAGCCCCCTGGCGGGTCTAAATCAGCCCCAGCATTTT
TRBJ2-4,TRBV28,-,16,TRBD1,CASSLHPRGAKNIQYF,TGTGCCAGCAGTCTTCACCCCAGGGGGGCCAAAAACATTCAGTACTTC
TRBJ2-5,TRBV28,-,14,-,CASTPWGGQETQYF,TGTGCCAGCACCCCATGGGGCGGCCAAGAGACCCAGTACTTC
TRBJ2-7,TRBV7-8,-,17,-,CASSKGVGETATYEQYF,TGTGCCAGCAGCAAAGGGGTCGGCGAGACCGCAACCTACGAGCAGTACTTC
TRBJ2-3,TRBV7-8,-,13,-,CASSPDRWATQYF,TGTGCCAGCAGTCCCGATCGTTGGGCTACGCAGTATTTT
TRBJ2-5,TRBV6-6,-,12,-,CASSYYRETQYF,TGTGCCAGCAGTTACTACCGAGAGACCCAGTACTTC
TRBJ2-7,TRBV28,-,16,TRBD1,CASSKKTRGHRGEQYF,TGTGCCAGCAGTAAGAAAACACGGGGTCACAGGGGGGAGCAGTACTTC
TRBJ2-7,TRBV4-2,-,14,-,CASSQGRETYEQYF,TGTGCCAGCAGCCAAGGGAGGGAAACCTACGAGCAGTACTTC
TRBJ2-2,TRBV5-4,-,15,-,CASSLGGSDTGELFF,TGTGCCAGCAGCTTGGGGGGGTCCGACACCGGGGAGCTGTTTTTT
TRBJ1-4,TRBV25-1,-,14,TRBD1,CASSPMGQNEKLFF,TGTGCCAGCAGTCCTATGGGACAGAATGAAAAACTGTTTTTT
TRBJ2-3,TRBV10-2,-,13,-,CASKQTDTDTQYF,TGCGCCAGCAAACAAACCGACACAGATACGCAGTATTTT
TRBJ2-3,TRBV27,-,13,-,CASSLGLTDTQYF,TGTGCCAGCAGTTTAGGGCTCACAGATACGCAGTATTTT
TRBJ2-2,TRBV5-4,-,15,-,CASSSSASQVGELFF,TGTGCCAGCAGCTCCAGCGCGAGTCAAGTCGGGGAGCTGTTTTTT
TRBJ2-3,TRBV12-5,once,19,TRBD2,CASGPAAGTSGFSTDTQYF,TGTGCTAGTGGTCCGGCCGCCGGGACTAGCGGGTTTAGCACAGATACGCAGTATTTT
TRBJ2-1,TRBV30,-,13,TRBD2,CASDQREGLEQFF,TGTGCCTCGGATCAGCGGGAGGGCCTTGAGCAGTTCTTC
TRBJ2-3,TRBV18,-,19,TRBD1,CASSPRRTGFSHHSGTQYF,TGTGCCAGCTCACCTAGGAGGACAGGGTTCTCTCACCACAGTGGTACGCAGTATTTT
TRBJ1-2,TRBV6-6,-,14,TRBD1,CASSRRETGVGYTF,TGTGCCAGCAGCCGACGTGAGACAGGGGTAGGCTACACCTTC
TRBJ2-7,TRBV6-5,-,14,-,CASSYYQGSDEQYF,TGTGCCAGCAGTTACTATCAGGGATCGGACGAGCAGTACTTC
TRBJ2-7,TRBV5-1,once,14,TRBD1,CASSFDRGSYEQYF,TGCGCCAGCAGCTTTGACAGGGGCTCCTACGAGCAGTACTTC
TRBJ2-7,TRBV11-2,-,14,-,CASSLVGGSYEQYF,TGTGCCAGCAGCTTAGTAGGGGGCTCCTACGAGCAGTACTTC
TRBJ2-1,TRBV28,-,18,TRBD2,CASSGLAGGSSSYNEQFF,TGTGCCAGCAGCGGACTAGCGGGAGGGAGTAGCTCCTACAATGAGCAGTTCTTC
TRBJ2-3,TRBV5-6,-,16,TRBD2,CASSLLTGGPMNTQYF,TGTGCCAGCAGCTTGCTAACGGGAGGGCCGATGAATACGCAGTATTTT
TRBJ2-3,TRBV5-7,-,18,TRBD2,CASNPGLAGGRGTDTQYF,TGTGCCAGCAACCCGGGACTAGCGGGCGGTCGAGGCACAGATACGCAGTATTTT
TRBJ2-7,TRBV13,-,13,-,CASSLRTDYEQYF,TGTGCCAGCAGCCTACGGACAGACTACGAGCAGTACTTC